This TCR beta chain is from a study of blood T cell repertoires in COVID-19 (dated by TCRdb to about 2020). Broadly, across the study: Collaborator samples came from the United States, Italy and Spain and covered acute and convalescent phases of COVID-19. The material from the prospective study consisted of cDNA or gDNA derived from T cells, B-cell-depleted T cells, or PBMCs. Deeply sampled blood TCRbeta repertoires from subjects exposed to, actively infected with, or recovered from COVID-19 were included in the dataset. A freely available public database, intended as a resource for researchers studying the immune response to SARS-CoV-2, is where the repertoires were released. Samples came from the ongoing ImmuneRACE study (first 160 participants) plus 1,254 subjects from 6 global collaborators. Sample metadata almost always included a de-identified subject ID, COVID-19 status, age in years and sex. HLA class I and class II types, where available, came from metadata supplied by the sample provider rather than from assay-based typing. General study outcomes and caveats: The quantity of clinical and demographic metadata differed by source and by participant and was supplied without curation.

The immunoSEQ Assay, a bias-controlled multiplex PCR, was used to amplify TCRbeta CDR3 regions from genomic DNA. On the authors' methods: Nucleated cell counts per sample were estimated from amplification of reference gene primers within the assay. Sequence reads were collapsed and filtered to measure the absolute abundance of every unique TCRbeta CDR3 rearrangement. For each sample, productive Simpson clonality was calculated as the square root of Simpson's diversity index across productive rearrangements. TCRdb provides this immuneACCESS table in a form limited to in-frame rearrangements. Some clones are lacking; in checked studies, under half of them reflect an unresolved V gene, and why the rest are absent is not known. D and trimming were read from the DNA, whereas the V and J calls and clone size are those reported in that table. The sample has around 230,000 clones on record, 75% to 90% of them singletons. The top ten hold roughly 0.69% of the sample.

With respect to this clone: This receptor's antigen is unknown. One junction end does not reproduce the germline sequence, and a read error may be involved.

Collaborating institutions collected whole blood in K2EDTA tubes following their own protocols. For TCRbeta analysis, collaborator samples were shipped as frozen whole blood, as isolated PBMCs, or as DNA extracted from either sample type. Sequencing used peripheral blood. The source of this sequence is a man aged 35 to 55 with acute or convalescent COVID-19.

The encoded CDR3 is CSSSPSWGADTQYF. The bases are TGTTCCAGCAGCCCCTCGTGGGGCGCAGATACGCAGTATTTT. The chain was built from TRBV5-4 and TRBJ2-3; the D gene is perhaps TRBD1, on 5 matching bases. CDR1 and CDR2 are drawn from the germline V gene (reference sequence): SGHNT, YYREEE. From its cysteine to its phenylalanine, the CDR3 spans 14 amino acids. Kept here is only the CDR3 DNA, which spans 42 bases and is read in frame from base 1.